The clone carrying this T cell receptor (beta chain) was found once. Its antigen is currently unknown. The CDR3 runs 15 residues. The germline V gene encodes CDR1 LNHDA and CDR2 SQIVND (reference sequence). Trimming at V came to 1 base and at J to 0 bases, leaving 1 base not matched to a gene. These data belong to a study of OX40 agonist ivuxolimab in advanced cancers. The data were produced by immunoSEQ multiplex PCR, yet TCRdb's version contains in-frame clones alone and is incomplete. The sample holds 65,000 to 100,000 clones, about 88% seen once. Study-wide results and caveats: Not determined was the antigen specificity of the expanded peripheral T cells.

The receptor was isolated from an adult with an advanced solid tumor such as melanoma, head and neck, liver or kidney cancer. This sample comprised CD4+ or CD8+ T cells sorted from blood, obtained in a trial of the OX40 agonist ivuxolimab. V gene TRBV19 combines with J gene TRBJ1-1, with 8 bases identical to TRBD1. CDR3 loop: CASSIVRGLNTEAFF. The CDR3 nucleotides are TGTGCCAGTAGTATAGTCAGGGGGCTGAACACTGAAGCTTTCTTT.